This T cell receptor beta chain was recovered during a study of T-cell reconstitution after alpha-beta-depleted transplantation in children. Study conclusions and caveats: In patients about two months after transplant, alpha-beta T cells reportedly arose from several hundred expanded graft clones. The high TCRbeta diversity at day 60 in some patients came from surviving recipient T cells and thymic progenitors.

This clonotype was observed at least ten times. Its target is unknown. A library of TCRbeta sequences, prepared with unique molecular identifiers, was generated. In TCRdb, the PCR reads were re-called with MiXCR into one record per CDR3 protein. Of approximately 99,000 distinct CDR3 sequences in the sample, 5.5% to 6.5% are singletons; the top ten hold less than 30%. The source material was PBMCs, mostly from graft donor cells, sampled 360 days after TCRalphabeta/CD19-depleted stem cell transplant. The TCR sequence derives from a male patient aged 2 to 10 who had a stem cell transplant for acute lymphoblastic leukemia, so the T cells may come from the graft donor.

CDR3 bases: TGCAGCGTTGAAGAGGGGATTGGGGCCAACGTCCTGACTTTC. As protein: CSVEEGIGANVLTF. This chain joins TRBV29-1 and TRBJ2-6; D call uncertain. The CDR3 is 14 amino acids. The germline V and J ends were trimmed by 0 bases and 3 bases, with 6 bases remaining between them. Germline V CDR1 and CDR2: SQVTM, ANQGSEA. Full variable domain (outside the CDR3, taken from reference TRBV29-1 and TRBJ2-6): SAVISQKPSRDICQRGTSLTIQCQVDSQVTMMFWYRQQPGQSLTLIATANQGSEATYESGFVIDKFPISRPNLTFSTLTVSNMSPEDSSIYLCSVEEGIGANVLTFGAGSRLTVL.